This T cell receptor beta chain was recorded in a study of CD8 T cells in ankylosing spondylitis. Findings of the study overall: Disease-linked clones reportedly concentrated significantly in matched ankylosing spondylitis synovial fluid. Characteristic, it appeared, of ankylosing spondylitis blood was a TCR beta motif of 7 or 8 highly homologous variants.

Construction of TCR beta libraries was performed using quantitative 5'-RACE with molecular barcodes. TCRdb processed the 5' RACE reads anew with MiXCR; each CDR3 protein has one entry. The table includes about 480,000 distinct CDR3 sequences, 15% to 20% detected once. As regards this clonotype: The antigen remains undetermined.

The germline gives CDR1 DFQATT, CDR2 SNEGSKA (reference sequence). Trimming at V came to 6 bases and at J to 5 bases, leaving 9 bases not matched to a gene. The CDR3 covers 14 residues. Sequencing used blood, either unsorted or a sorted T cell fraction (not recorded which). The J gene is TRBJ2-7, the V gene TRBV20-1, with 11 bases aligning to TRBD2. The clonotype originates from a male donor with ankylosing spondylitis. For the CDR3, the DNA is TGCAGTGCCACTAGCGGGAGACACCTCAACGAGCAGTACTTC. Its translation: CSATSGRHLNEQYF.